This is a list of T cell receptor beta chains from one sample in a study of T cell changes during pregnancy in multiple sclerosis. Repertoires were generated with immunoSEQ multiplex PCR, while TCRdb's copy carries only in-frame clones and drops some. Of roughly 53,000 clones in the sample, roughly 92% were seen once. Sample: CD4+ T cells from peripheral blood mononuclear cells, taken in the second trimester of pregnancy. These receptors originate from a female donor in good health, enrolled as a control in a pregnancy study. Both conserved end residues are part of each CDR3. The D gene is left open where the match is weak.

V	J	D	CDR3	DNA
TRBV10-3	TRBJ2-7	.	CATTGDSYEQYF	TGTGCCACCACGGGTGACTCCTACGAGCAGTACTTC
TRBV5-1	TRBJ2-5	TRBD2	CASSLSYSRNSLAGDRETQYF	TGCGCCAGCAGCTTGTCATACTCGCGGAATAGTCTAGCGGGGGACAGGGAGACCCAGTACTTC
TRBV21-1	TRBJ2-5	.	CASSGHPVGTQYF	TGTGCCAGCAGCGGACACCCCGTCGGGACCCAGTACTTC
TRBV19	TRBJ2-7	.	CASRASPGTAGEQYF	TGTGCCAGTAGAGCCTCCCCAGGAACCGCGGGAGAGCAGTACTTC
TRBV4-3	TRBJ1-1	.	CASSLRGGMNTEAFF	TGCGCCAGCAGCTTAAGAGGGGGTATGAACACTGAAGCTTTCTTT
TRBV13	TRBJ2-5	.	CASSLVGRRETQYF	TGTGCCAGCAGCTTAGTTGGTAGGAGGGAGACCCAGTACTTC
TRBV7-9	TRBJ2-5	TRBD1	CASSLVGRQGFQETQYF	TGTGCCAGCAGCTTAGTAGGGAGACAGGGGTTCCAAGAGACCCAGTACTTC
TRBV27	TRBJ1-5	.	CASSRDMYNQPQHF	TGTGCCAGCAGCCGGGACATGTACAATCAGCCCCAGCATTTT
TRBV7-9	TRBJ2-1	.	CASISGVGYNEQFF	TGTGCCAGCATCTCGGGGGTCGGATACAATGAGCAGTTCTTC
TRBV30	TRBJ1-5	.	CAWSEGGNQPQHF	TGTGCCTGGAGTGAGGGGGGCAATCAGCCCCAGCATTTT
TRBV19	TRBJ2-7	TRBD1	CASSEVGQGLYEQYF	TGTGCCAGTAGTGAGGTGGGACAGGGGCTGTACGAGCAGTACTTC